This T cell receptor (beta chain) stems from a study of blood T cell repertoires in COVID-19. Across the study: Sources were T cells, B-cell-depleted T cells, or PBMCs; the material itself was cDNA or gDNA.

Clones were read by immunoSEQ multiplex PCR, and TCRdb kept only the in-frame ones, dropping some. Altogether tens of thousands of clones are present, roughly 90% being singletons, with the ten largest covering 1.3%. Germline CDR1 MNHEY, CDR2 SVGAGI. This CDR3 is 14 amino acids long. V was clipped by 6 bases and J by 0 bases, with 11 bases between them. Sequencing was done on a sample of peripheral blood. The genes are TRBV6-5 and TRBJ1-2; no firm D call. The clonotype originates from a man aged 60-69 years with acute or convalescent COVID-19. CDR3: CASRDTLANYGYTF. In DNA form, the CDR3 reads TGTGCCAGCAGAGACACGTTAGCTAACTATGGCTACACCTTC.